Below, 26 T cell receptor beta chains from the same sample are listed, as sequenced in a study of blood T cell repertoires in COVID-19. Sequencing was performed with immunoSEQ multiplex PCR; in TCRdb, only in-frame clones are kept and a portion is missing. The data show 98,000 or so clones, approximately 84% seen once. What was sequenced was peripheral blood. All receptors come from a man aged 55 to 69 with acute or convalescent COVID-19.

The rearrangement joins TRBV19 to TRBJ1-1; possibly TRBD1 for D (6 bases). Germline CDR1 LNHDA, CDR2 SQIVND (reference sequence). The CDR3 totals 14 residues. V dropped 2 bases and J dropped 5 bases, with 12 bases sitting between them. The CDR3 loop reads CASSIRGTSTEAFF. The CDR3 nucleotides read TGTGCCAGTAGTATACGAGGGACATCAACTGAAGCTTTCTTT. Together with reference TRBV19 and TRBJ1-1, the CDR3 gives the full variable domain: DGGITQSPKYLFRKEGQNVTLSCEQNLNHDAMYWYRQDPGQGLRLIYYSQIVNDFQKGDIAEGYSVSREKKESFPLTVTSAQKNPTAFYLCASSIRGTSTEAFFGQGTRLTVV.

Points on this clone: The same CDR3 arises from other DNA sequences in this sample as well. This sequence joins TRBV27 and TRBJ1-1, with no clear D. Germline CDR1 and CDR2: MNHEY and SMNVEV (reference sequence). This CDR3 is built from 13 residues. Trimming took 3 bases from V and 1 from J, leaving 6 bases between them. The CDR3 here is CASSFRRNTEAFF. The CDR3 DNA follows: TGTGCCAGCAGTTTTCGCAGGAACACTGAAGCTTTCTTT.

The rearrangement joins TRBV28 to TRBJ2-3; 9 bases fit TRBD1. With V trimmed by 1 base and J by 0 bases, 2 bases remained unmatched. This CDR3 has 16 amino acids. The germline gives CDR1 MDHEN, CDR2 SYDVKM. CDR3 coding DNA: TGTGCCAGCAGTTTATTAGGGACAGGGAGCACAGATACGCAGTATTTT. It encodes CASSLLGTGSTDTQYF.

V gene TRBV5-1 combines with J gene TRBJ1-1; TRBD1 might be the D (6 bases). Germline-derived CDR1 and CDR2 are SGHRS and YFSETQ. The CDR3 extends over 16 amino acids. V shed 1 base and J shed 3 bases, with 16 bases lying between them. CDR3 in amino acids: CASSLSGGGSYTEAFF. DNA of the CDR3: TGCGCCAGCAGCTTGAGCGGGGGCGGCAGCTACACTGAAGCTTTCTTT.

The rearrangement joins TRBV5-1 to TRBJ1-1; 7 nucleotides agree with TRBD1. The J segment lost 1 base and the V segment lost 2 bases, leaving 2 bases of the junction unmatched. This CDR3 has 14 residues. Germline V gene data show CDR1 as SGHRS and CDR2 as YFSETQ. This chain's CDR3 is CASSLTGENTEAFF. The DNA of the CDR3 is TGCGCCAGCAGCTTAACAGGGGAGAACACTGAAGCTTTCTTT.

The gene calls are TRBV5-1 and TRBJ1-1; D remains unclear. Germline V lookup: CDR1 SGHRS, CDR2 YFSETQ. The length of the CDR3 is 14 residues. Trimming removed 4 bases from V and 0 bases from J, with 10 bases in between. For the CDR3, the DNA is TGCGCCAGCAGCCGCTACAGCATGAACACTGAAGCTTTCTTT. Protein: CASSRYSMNTEAFF.

This chain joins TRBV28 and TRBJ1-6, with TRBD1 as a possible D gene (5 bases). In germline, CDR1 is MDHEN, CDR2 SYDVKM. The CDR3 runs 15 residues. Trimming pared 7 bases from V and 1 base from J, leaving 11 bases between. Here the CDR3 reads CASTRGGSYNSPLHF. For the CDR3, the DNA is TGTGCCAGCACCCGGGGGGGGTCCTATAATTCACCCCTCCACTTT.

CDR3 in DNA: TGTGCCAGCAGTTTAGTGGGCGGGAGACCCACCTACGAGCAGTACTTC. Translating gives CASSLVGGRPTYEQYF. The J gene is TRBJ2-7, the V gene TRBV27, with 7 bases matching TRBD2. This CDR3 is built from 16 residues. Germline V gene data show CDR1 as MNHEY and CDR2 as SMNVEV (reference sequence). J gave up 2 bases and V 2 bases, and 9 bases lay outside the gene matches.

The gene calls are TRBV5-1 and TRBJ1-1, with TRBD1 as a possible D gene (6 bases). V gave up 0 bases and J gave up 0 bases, with 6 bases separating them. CDR1 is SGHRS and CDR2 is YFSETQ in the germline V gene. This CDR3 has 14 amino acids. CDR3 sequence reads: CASSLGDMNTEAFF. The DNA of the CDR3 is TGCGCCAGCAGCTTGGGGGACATGAACACTGAAGCTTTCTTT. Supplemented by reference TRBV5-1 and TRBJ1-1, the full variable domain reads KAGVTQTPRYLIKTRGQQVTLSCSPISGHRSVSWYQQTPGQGLQFLFEYFSETQRNKGNFPGRFSGRQFSNSRSEMNVSTLELGDSALYLCASSLGDMNTEAFFGQGTRLTVV.

The gene calls are TRBV14 and TRBJ2-1, with D maybe TRBD2 (6 bases). Trimming shortened V by 1 base and J by 8 bases, and 15 bases separated the two germline ends. The CDR3 has 15 residues. Germline CDR1 reads SGHDN; CDR2 reads FVKESK. The CDR3 DNA reads TGTGCCAGCAGCCAAGCGGGAGTCGGGTCCGATGAGCAGTTCTTC. As protein: CASSQAGVGSDEQFF.

V gene TRBV6-1 combines with J gene TRBJ2-2; D is uncertain. Between the trimmed V and J ends, which lost 3 bases and 6 bases, there was a span of 14 bases. Germline V gives CDR1 MNHNS, CDR2 SASEGT. The CDR3 runs to 15 residues. The DNA of the CDR3 is TGTGCCAGCAGTGATTCTCCTCGGAGCTCCGGGGAGCTGTTTTTT. Amino acids: CASSDSPRSSGELFF.

The chain employs TRBV4-1 and TRBJ2-3, with a tentative D call TRBD2 (6 bases). The CDR3 is 15 amino acids. In germline, CDR1 is MGHRA, CDR2 YSYEKL. V was cut by 2 bases and J by 4 bases, with 13 bases left in between. In nucleotides, the CDR3 is TGCGCCAGCAGCCAAACCGCCCCGGGGGCAGATACGCAGTATTTT. This codes for CASSQTAPGADTQYF.

The chain uses TRBV2 and TRBJ2-4, with D possibly being TRBD2 (6 bases). The germline V and J ends were trimmed by 8 bases and 15 bases, with 20 bases remaining between them. CDR3 length: 12 residues. Germline V CDR1 and CDR2: SNHLY, FYNNEI. CDR3 residues: CASLDRDSLSYF. Here the CDR3 DNA reads TGTGCCAGCCTCGACCGGGACTCACTGTCGTACTTC. The complete variable domain, with remaining parts taken from reference TRBV2 and TRBJ2-4, reads EPEVTQTPSHQVTQMGQEVILRCVPISNHLYFYWYRQILGQKVEFLVSFYNNEISEKSEIFDDQFSVERPDGSNFTLKIRSTKLEDSAMYFCASLDRDSLSYFGAGTRLSVL.

The chain links TRBV19 to TRBJ2-3, with 10 bases lining up with TRBD1. The CDR3 covers 17 residues. Unmatched junction bases numbered 10, after V lost 5 bases and J lost 2 bases. CDR1 is LNHDA and CDR2 is SQIVND in the germline V gene (reference sequence). The CDR3 nucleotides are TGTGCCAGTAGTCCCCGGGACAGGGGCAAAGACACAGATACGCAGTATTTT. Protein: CASSPRDRGKDTDTQYF.

The rearrangement joins TRBV18 to TRBJ1-5; 9 nucleotides align to TRBD1. Germline CDR1 reads KGHSH; CDR2 reads LQKENI. The CDR3 has 14 residues. Unmatched junction bases numbered 3, after V lost 3 bases and J lost 6 bases. DNA of the CDR3: TGTGCCAGCTCACCCACAGGGGGCGGTCAGCCCCAGCATTTT. It codes for CASSPTGGGQPQHF.

This rearrangement joins TRBV5-1 to TRBJ2-3, with 8 nucleotides matching TRBD2. This CDR3 contains 17 residues. With 1 base clipped from V and 0 bases from J, the junction kept 7 bases outside the gene matches. Germline CDR1 is SGHRS and CDR2 is YFSETQ. The CDR3, as DNA: TGCGCCAGCAGCTTGAGGTCGGGGGGGCTGAGCACAGATACGCAGTATTTT. Protein product: CASSLRSGGLSTDTQYF.

The chain has TRBV11-3 and TRBJ1-3; the D is unclear. The CDR3 is 15 amino acids. Germline CDR1 and CDR2: SGHNT and YENEEA. The ends were cut back, 8 bases at V and 0 bases at J, with 14 bases in the middle. The CDR3: CASGSRAASGNTIYF. The DNA of the CDR3 is TGTGCCAGCGGGTCGAGGGCAGCCTCTGGAAACACCATATATTTT.

The V gene is TRBV7-9, the J gene TRBJ1-1; D perhaps matches TRBD1 (6 bases). CDR3 length: 16 residues. From germline, CDR1 is SEHNR and CDR2 FQNEAQ (reference sequence). V lost 5 bases to trimming and J lost 2 bases, with 18 bases between them. The CDR3 DNA reads TGTGCCAGCAGCCCCACCTACACAGGGTATAACACTGAAGCTTTCTTT. Translated, it gives CASSPTYTGYNTEAFF. Full variable domain (outside the CDR3, taken from reference TRBV7-9 and TRBJ1-1): DTGVSQNPRHKITKRGQNVTFRCDPISEHNRLYWYRQTLGQGPEFLTYFQNEAQLEKSRLLSDRFSAERPKGSFSTLEIQRTEQGDSAMYLCASSPTYTGYNTEAFFGQGTRLTVV.

This chain connects TRBV5-1 to TRBJ1-1, with 9 bases lining up with TRBD1. The CDR3 runs 14 residues. The junction had 2 bases not matched to a gene; V was cut back by 4 bases and J by 1 base. Germline V lookup: CDR1 SGHRS, CDR2 YFSETQ. CDR3 in DNA: TGCGCCAGCAGCAAGGGACAGGGGAACACTGAAGCTTTCTTT. As protein: CASSKGQGNTEAFF.

The J gene is TRBJ2-1, the V gene TRBV11-2, with D maybe TRBD1 (6 bases). The germline V and J ends were trimmed by 2 bases and 3 bases, with 14 bases remaining between them. The CDR3 is 16 amino acids. Germline V gives CDR1 SGHAT, CDR2 FQNNGV. This CDR3 is CASSLIRDIVYNEQFF. CDR3 DNA: TGTGCCAGCAGCTTAATCCGGGACATAGTCTACAATGAGCAGTTCTTC.

V and J are TRBV19 and TRBJ2-2, with TRBD2 matching 9 bases. With V trimmed by 3 bases and J by 1 base, 6 bases remained unmatched. This CDR3 has 17 residues. In germline, CDR1 is LNHDA, CDR2 SQIVND (reference sequence). CDR3 DNA: TGTGCCAGTAGTATTGCCGGACTAGCGAGGAACACCGGGGAGCTGTTTTTT. This codes for CASSIAGLARNTGELFF.

The chain recombines TRBV29-1 with TRBJ1-1; D might be TRBD1 (6 bases). Germline CDR1 is SQVTM and CDR2 is ANQGSEA. The V gene lost 3 bases and the J gene lost 1 base, with 9 bases spanning the gap. This CDR3 has 13 amino acids. CDR3 amino acids: CSVEGHQNTEAFF. In DNA, the CDR3 is TGCAGCGTTGAGGGACACCAGAACACTGAAGCTTTCTTT.

In DNA form, the CDR3 reads TGTGCCAGCAGCTTAAAGGAGTTTGGACTAATCACAGATACGCAGTATTTT. This codes for CASSLKEFGLITDTQYF. The J gene is TRBJ2-3, the V gene TRBV7-2; weak D call: TRBD2 (6 bases). This CDR3 contains 17 residues. Trimming shortened V by 2 bases and J by 2 bases, and 17 bases separated the two germline ends. CDR1 and CDR2 from the germline V gene are SGHTA and FQGNSA.

The V and J genes are TRBV28 and TRBJ1-1; D is unclear. The V end was cut by 3 bases, the J end by 0 bases, with 5 bases between. The CDR3 spans 13 residues. The germline V gene encodes CDR1 MDHEN and CDR2 SYDVKM. The CDR3 spells CASSLELNTEAFF. The CDR3 DNA follows: TGTGCCAGCAGTTTGGAGCTGAACACTGAAGCTTTCTTT.

J is TRBJ1-6 and V is TRBV15, with TRBD1 as a possible D gene (6 bases). Trimming shortened V by 8 bases and J by 2 bases, and 10 bases separated the two germline ends. This CDR3 has 14 residues. The V gene's germline CDR1 is LNHNV and CDR2 YYDKDF (reference sequence). This CDR3 is CATQQGAYNSPLHF. CDR3 in DNA: TGTGCCACCCAACAGGGCGCCTATAATTCACCCCTCCACTTT.

The sample holds one count of this clone. This sequence joins TRBV9 and TRBJ2-7; 15 bases align to TRBD2. This CDR3 spans 19 amino acids. In germline, CDR1 is SGDLS, CDR2 YYNGEE. V was pared by 4 bases and J by 0 bases, with 11 bases of the junction left unmatched. The CDR3 loop is CASSITSGLAGGLSYEQYV. In DNA form, the CDR3 reads TGTGCCAGCAGCATCACTTCAGGACTAGCGGGGGGGCTCTCCTACGAGCAGTACGTC.